Shown below are 22 T cell receptor beta chains from a single sample sequenced in a study of blood T cell repertoires in COVID-19. Clones were read by immunoSEQ multiplex PCR, and TCRdb kept only the in-frame ones, dropping some. The sample has 200,000 to 300,000 clones, roughly 88% seen once. Sequenced input: peripheral blood. Receptor source: a man aged 40-49 years who had recovered from COVID-19.

V is TRBV11-3 and J is TRBJ2-1; 8 positions match TRBD1. V shed 6 bases and J 7 bases; nucleotides not matched to a gene: 8. Germline V lookup: CDR1 SGHNT, CDR2 YENEEA. CDR3 length: 14 residues. The CDR3 spells CASRRRTGLNEQFF. DNA of the CDR3: TGTGCCAGCAGACGTAGGACAGGGCTGAATGAGCAGTTCTTC. Full variable domain (remainder filled in from reference TRBV11-3 and TRBJ2-1): EAGVVQSPRYKIIEKKQPVAFWCNPISGHNTLYWYLQNLGQGPELLIRYENEEAVDDSQLPKDRFSAERLKGVDSTLKIQPAELGDSAVYLCASRRRTGLNEQFFGPGTRLTVL.

CDR3 sequence: CASTKTDRGRDGYTF. CDR3 sequence (DNA): TGTGCCAGCACAAAAACGGACAGGGGAAGGGATGGCTACACCTTC. V is TRBV5-4 and J is TRBJ1-2; TRBD1 matches 9 bases. Per germline, CDR1 SGHNT and CDR2 YYREEE (reference sequence). The length of the CDR3 is 15 residues. V lost 6 bases and J lost 6; bases outside the gene matches: 12.

The sample holds one count of this clone. V and J are TRBV2 and TRBJ1-2; perhaps TRBD1 as D (5 bases). The CDR3 totals 13 residues. V was shortened by 5 bases and J by 4 bases, with 11 bases between the two germline ends. Germline V gene lookup returns CDR1 SNHLY and CDR2 FYNNEI. The CDR3 bases are TGTGCCAGCAGTTCCCAGGGAATCTATGGCTACACCTTC. Translated, it gives CASSSQGIYGYTF.

V usage is TRBV3-1 (or the pseudogene TRBV3-2) and J usage is TRBJ2-2; D may be TRBD2 (5 bases). The V gene lost 7 bases and the J gene lost 3 bases, with 12 bases spanning the gap. CDR3 length: 14 residues. CDR1 is LGHDT and CDR2 is YNNKEL in the germline V gene (reference sequence). The DNA for the CDR3 is TGTGCCAGCACGGACGGACTTTACACCGGGGAGCTGTTTTTT. It encodes CASTDGLYTGELFF.

V usage is TRBV7-8 and J usage is TRBJ1-1; D ambiguous. V gave up 2 bases and J gave up 1 base, with 5 bases separating them. The germline gives CDR1 SGHVS, CDR2 FQNEAQ. The length of the CDR3 is 13 residues. The CDR3 reads CASSLPQNTEAFF. The CDR3 nucleotides read TGTGCCAGCAGCTTACCCCAGAACACTGAAGCTTTCTTT.

The chain uses TRBV30 and TRBJ2-2, with no clear D. The CDR3 contains 14 residues. V was trimmed by 0 bases and J by 1 base, leaving 6 bases between them. Per germline, CDR1 GTSNPN and CDR2 SVGIG (reference sequence). DNA for the CDR3: TGTGCCTGGAGTGTACTACGGAACACCGGGGAGCTGTTTTTT. As protein: CAWSVLRNTGELFF.

This sequence joins TRBV5-1 and TRBJ2-3; D gene uncertain. Germline V CDR1 and CDR2: SGHRS, YFSETQ. With 0 bases removed from V and 3 bases from J, the gap between germline ends came to 8 bases. There are 14 residues in the CDR3. The CDR3 sequence is CASSLAGRTDTQYF. The CDR3 coding sequence is TGCGCCAGCAGCTTGGCCGGTCGAACAGATACGCAGTATTTT. Variable domain in full (rest from reference TRBV5-1 and TRBJ2-3): KAGVTQTPRYLIKTRGQQVTLSCSPISGHRSVSWYQQTPGQGLQFLFEYFSETQRNKGNFPGRFSGRQFSNSRSEMNVSTLELGDSALYLCASSLAGRTDTQYFGPGTRLTVL.

The chain combines TRBV7-2 with TRBJ2-7, with TRBD1 matching over 7 bases. Germline CDR1 and CDR2: SGHTA and FQGNSA. Trimming cost V 1 base and J 9 bases; bases outside gene matches: 9. There are 14 residues in the CDR3. The CDR3 region is CASSLGGQHTGQYF. CDR3 DNA sequence: TGTGCCAGCAGCTTAGGGGGACAGCACACAGGGCAGTACTTC.

The rearrangement uses TRBV27 and TRBJ2-7, with TRBD2 as a possible D gene (5 bases). This CDR3 is built from 13 residues. Germline CDR1 is MNHEY and CDR2 is SMNVEV (reference sequence). V lost 5 bases and J 2 bases, leaving 10 bases between the germline ends. The CDR3 is CASSLGVTYEQYF. CDR3 nucleotide sequence: TGTGCCAGCAGTCTCGGGGTTACCTACGAGCAGTACTTC.

This sequence joins TRBV5-1 and TRBJ1-1, with TRBD1 identical over 7 bases. V lost 0 bases, J lost 6 bases, and 5 bases stayed unmatched. The germline gives CDR1 SGHRS, CDR2 YFSETQ. The CDR3 length is 14 residues. Here the CDR3 reads CASSLAEGASEAFF. The CDR3 coding sequence is TGCGCCAGCAGCTTGGCGGAGGGGGCCTCTGAAGCTTTCTTT.

Here the CDR3 reads CASSSSGLGLFF. CDR3 nucleotide sequence: TGTGCCAGCAGTTCCTCGGGGCTCGGGCTGTTTTTT. The rearrangement uses TRBV6-5 and TRBJ1-4; tentatively, D is TRBD1 (5 bases). The V and J ends lost 4 bases and 14 bases respectively, with 14 bases between them. CDR1 MNHEY and CDR2 SVGAGI come from the germline V gene. The CDR3 is 12 residues long.

This clone appeared once. V is TRBV15 and J is TRBJ1-5, with a weak D call TRBD1 (6 bases). Between the trimmed V and J ends, which lost 0 bases and 6 bases, there was a span of 18 bases. Germline values: CDR1 LNHNV, CDR2 YYDKDF (reference sequence). This CDR3 has 17 amino acids. CDR3 loop: CATSRDLGRTVGQPQHF. The CDR3 bases are TGTGCCACCAGCAGAGATCTGGGCAGGACAGTCGGTCAGCCCCAGCATTTT. The full variable domain, its missing parts supplied by reference TRBV15 and TRBJ1-5, is DAMVIQNPRYQVTQFGKPVTLSCSQTLNHNVMYWYQQKSSQAPKLLFHYYDKDFNNEADTPDNFQSRRPNTSFCFLDIRSPGLGDTAMYLCATSRDLGRTVGQPQHFGDGTRLSIL.

The chain joins TRBV27 to TRBJ1-2; weak D call: TRBD1 (6 bases). Looked up from germline, CDR1 is MNHEY and CDR2 is SMNVEV (reference sequence). The V end was cut by 5 bases, the J end by 8 bases, with 24 bases between. The CDR3 loop spans 16 amino acids. The CDR3 region has the DNA TGTGCCAGCAGTCTAACCGGCGCACAGGGTGTTATAGGCTACACCTTC. This translates into CASSLTGAQGVIGYTF.

This clone was seen just once. The gene calls are TRBV5-6 and TRBJ1-2; D possibly corresponds to TRBD1 (6 bases). This CDR3 is 15 amino acids long. Germline V gene sequence: CDR1 SGHDT, CDR2 YYEEEE. V shed 4 bases and J shed 8 bases, with 21 bases lying between them. This CDR3 reads CASSTRDILYSGYTF. The CDR3 bases are TGTGCCAGCAGCACCCGGGACATCCTCTATTCCGGCTACACCTTC.

CDR3 nucleotides: TGCGCCAGCAGCCAATATATTCGGGGGGGAAGGGAGGAAAAACTGTTTTTT. Translated, it gives CASSQYIRGGREEKLFF. This rearrangement joins TRBV4-3 to TRBJ1-4; tentatively, D is TRBD1 (5 bases). V lost 2 bases and J lost 8, with 21 bases in between. The CDR3 is made up of 17 amino acids. In germline, CDR1 is LGHNA, CDR2 YSLEER.

This clone was counted once. The rearrangement joins TRBV10-3 to TRBJ1-2, with TRBD1 matching over 8 bases. CDR1 is ENHRY and CDR2 is SYGVKD in the germline V gene. Losses at the gene ends were 7 bases for V and 9 bases for J; bases not matched to a gene: 16. This CDR3 comprises 15 residues. The CDR3 reads CAITEGGTGTLSYTF. In DNA form, the CDR3 reads TGTGCCATCACAGAGGGGGGGACAGGCACCCTCAGCTACACCTTC.

The J gene is TRBJ1-2, the V gene TRBV3-1 (or the pseudogene TRBV3-2), with 7 bases fitting TRBD1. There are 14 residues in the CDR3. Unmatched junction bases numbered 5, after V lost 7 bases and J lost 0 bases. Germline loops: CDR1 LGHDT, CDR2 YNNKEL (reference sequence). CDR3 coding DNA: TGTGCCAGCATCAGACAGGGAGCTAACTATGGCTACACCTTC. Translating gives CASIRQGANYGYTF.

This chain uses TRBV19 with TRBJ2-7; D may be TRBD1 (6 bases). V lost 3 bases, J lost 1 base, and 13 bases lay in between. Germline CDR1 LNHDA, CDR2 SQIVND (reference sequence). The CDR3 sequence is 15 residues long. CDR3 in DNA: TGTGCCAGTAGTATGGGACATGGAGGTTCCTACGAGCAGTACTTC. Amino acids: CASSMGHGGSYEQYF. Looking up the rest from reference TRBV19 and TRBJ2-7 gives the full variable domain: DGGITQSPKYLFRKEGQNVTLSCEQNLNHDAMYWYRQDPGQGLRLIYYSQIVNDFQKGDIAEGYSVSREKKESFPLTVTSAQKNPTAFYLCASSMGHGGSYEQYFGPGTRLTVT.

V is TRBV7-2 and J is TRBJ1-2; D is ambiguous. Between the trimmed V and J ends, which lost 3 bases and 0 bases, there was a span of 11 bases. The CDR3 totals 15 residues. Germline-derived CDR1 and CDR2 are SGHTA and FQGNSA. CDR3 region: CASSFSGVANYGYTF. The CDR3 region has the DNA TGTGCCAGCAGCTTCTCCGGGGTAGCTAACTATGGCTACACCTTC.

The V gene is TRBV9, the J gene TRBJ2-2; the D is unclear. Trimming left V 5 bases short and J 4 bases short, with 15 bases between. Germline assignment: CDR1 SGDLS and CDR2 YYNGEE. The CDR3 is 15 residues long. The CDR3 protein is CASSPRLESTGELFF. Here the CDR3 DNA reads TGTGCCAGCAGTCCTCGACTCGAATCCACCGGGGAGCTGTTTTTT.

This clone turned up a few times. The rearrangement uses TRBV7-2 and TRBJ2-2, with a possible D match to TRBD2 (5 bases). V was pared by 5 bases and J by 4 bases, with 11 bases between. Germline-derived CDR1 and CDR2 are SGHTA and FQGNSA. The CDR3 length is 14 residues. The CDR3 protein is CASSLYGSTGELFF. The CDR3 nucleotides are TGTGCCAGCAGCCTGTATGGGAGCACCGGGGAGCTGTTTTTT.

This chain joins TRBV5-1 and TRBJ1-1; no reliable D call. The CDR3 is 15 amino acids. V was cut by 2 bases and J by 1 base, with 12 bases left in between. The germline gives CDR1 SGHRS, CDR2 YFSETQ. CDR3 residues: CASSFTSTANTEAFF. DNA of the CDR3: TGCGCCAGCAGCTTTACTAGTACCGCGAACACTGAAGCTTTCTTT.